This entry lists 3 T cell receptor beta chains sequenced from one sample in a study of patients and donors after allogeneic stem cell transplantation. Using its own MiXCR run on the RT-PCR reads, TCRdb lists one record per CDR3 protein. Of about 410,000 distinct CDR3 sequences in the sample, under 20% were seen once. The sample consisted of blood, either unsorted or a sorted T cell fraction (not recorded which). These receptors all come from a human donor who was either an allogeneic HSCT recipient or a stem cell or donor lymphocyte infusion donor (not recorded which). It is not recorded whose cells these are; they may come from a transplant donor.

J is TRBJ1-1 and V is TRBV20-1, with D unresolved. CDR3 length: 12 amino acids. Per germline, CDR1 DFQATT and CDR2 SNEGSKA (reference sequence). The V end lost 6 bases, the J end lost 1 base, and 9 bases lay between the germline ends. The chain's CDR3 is CSATHRNTEAFF. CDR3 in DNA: TGCAGTGCCACACATAGGAACACTGAAGCTTTCTTT.

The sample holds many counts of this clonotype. CDR3 amino acids: CAIRGDRNTEAFF. CDR3 coding DNA: TGTGCCATCAGGGGGGACAGGAACACTGAAGCTTTCTTT. V gene TRBV10-3 combines with J gene TRBJ1-1; 7 nucleotides line up with TRBD1. This CDR3 comprises 13 residues. The germline CDR1 and CDR2 sequences are ENHRY and SYGVKD. Losses at the gene ends were 6 bases for V and 1 base for J; bases not matched to a gene: 2.

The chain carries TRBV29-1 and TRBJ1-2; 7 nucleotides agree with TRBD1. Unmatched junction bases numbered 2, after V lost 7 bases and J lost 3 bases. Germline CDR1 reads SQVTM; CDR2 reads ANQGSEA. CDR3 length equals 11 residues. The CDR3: CSGGTDYGYTF. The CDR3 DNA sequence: TGCAGCGGAGGGACAGACTATGGCTACACCTTC.